The subject of this entry is one TCR beta chain. This clone was found once. This clone's antigen is unknown. Per-nucleotide qualities are absent, and no much larger clonotype sits a single base away. Each collaborating institution followed its own protocols to collect whole blood in K2EDTA tubes. Collaborator samples were shipped for TCRbeta analysis as frozen whole blood, isolated PBMCs, or DNA extracted from either sample type. According to the germline V gene (reference sequence), CDR1 reads PRHDT and CDR2 reads FYEKMQ. V ends up 3 bases short and J 3 bases short, with an unmatched junction base count of 4. Reading from cysteine to phenylalanine, the CDR3 counts 15 amino acids. Only CDR3 DNA is held: 45 bases, read in frame from base 1. This sample is part of a study of blood T cell repertoires in COVID-19 (dated by TCRdb to 2018 to 2020). The study in broad terms: Collaborator samples came from the United States, Italy and Spain and covered acute and convalescent phases of COVID-19. The prospective study material was composed of cDNA or gDNA derived from T cells, B-cell-depleted T cells, or PBMCs. Subjects who had been exposed to COVID-19, were actively infected with it, or had recovered from it provided the deeply sampled blood TCRbeta repertoires that made up the dataset. The repertoires were made available in a free public database intended to serve as a resource for research on the immune response to SARS-CoV-2. Samples were obtained from the ongoing ImmuneRACE study (first 160 participants) and from 950 to 1,500 subjects provided by 6 global collaborators. Nearly every sample came with metadata listing a de-identified subject ID, COVID-19 status, age in years and sex. Where available, HLA class I and class II types were obtained from metadata supplied by the sample provider rather than from assay-based typing.

Results and caveats for the whole study, not just this receptor: The quantity of clinical and demographic metadata differed by source and by participant and was supplied without curation.

TCRbeta CDR3 regions were amplified from genomic DNA by means of the immunoSEQ Assay, a bias-controlled multiplex PCR. As for how the authors treated the data: The number of nucleated cells in each sample was estimated from the amplification of reference gene primers within the assay. To quantify the absolute abundance of each unique TCRbeta CDR3 rearrangement, sequence reads were collapsed and filtered. Productive Simpson clonality was computed per sample as the square root of Simpson's diversity index over productive rearrangements. This immuneACCESS table, as held by TCRdb, lists in-frame sequences with V and J called but not all clones. Of the missing ones, under half trace to an unresolved V gene in checked studies; the others have no known cause. V, J and clone size reflect that table, while D and trimming were determined from the DNA. The sample includes fewer than 70,000 clones, with 88% observed a single time. The top ten hold around 3.6% of the sample.

The clonotype was recovered from a human donor in a cohort sampled during active COVID-19. The specimen was peripheral blood. The rearrangement joined TRBV13 to TRBJ2-3, with 9 middle bases fitting TRBD2. The CDR3 sequence is CASSLRGGGTDTQYF. In nucleotide form, the sequence is TGTGCCAGCAGCTTGCGGGGGGGCGGTACAGATACGCAGTATTTT.